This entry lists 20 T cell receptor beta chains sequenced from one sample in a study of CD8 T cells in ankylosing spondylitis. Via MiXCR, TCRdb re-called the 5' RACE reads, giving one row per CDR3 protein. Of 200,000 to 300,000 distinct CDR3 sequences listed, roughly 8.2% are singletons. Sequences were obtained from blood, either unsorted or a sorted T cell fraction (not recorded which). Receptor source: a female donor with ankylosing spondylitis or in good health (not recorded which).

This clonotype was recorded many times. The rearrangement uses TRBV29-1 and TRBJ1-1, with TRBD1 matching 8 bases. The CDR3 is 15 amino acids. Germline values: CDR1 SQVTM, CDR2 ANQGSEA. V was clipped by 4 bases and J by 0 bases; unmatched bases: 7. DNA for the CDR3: TGCAGCGTTGGTCGACAGGGGTCCATGAACACTGAAGCTTTCTTT. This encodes CSVGRQGSMNTEAFF.

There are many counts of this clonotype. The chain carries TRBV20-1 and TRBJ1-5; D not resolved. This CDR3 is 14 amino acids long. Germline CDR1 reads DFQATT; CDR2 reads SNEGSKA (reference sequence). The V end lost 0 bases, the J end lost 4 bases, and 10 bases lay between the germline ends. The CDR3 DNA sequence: TGCAGTGCTAGAGATCCGGCCAGAAATCAGCCCCAGCATTTT. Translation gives CSARDPARNQPQHF.

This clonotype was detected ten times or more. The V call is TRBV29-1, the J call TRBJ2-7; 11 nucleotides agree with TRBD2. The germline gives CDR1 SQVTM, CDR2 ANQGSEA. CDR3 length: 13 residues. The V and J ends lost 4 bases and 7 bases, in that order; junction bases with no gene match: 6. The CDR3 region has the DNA TGCAGCGTTGTCACTAGCGGGAGTGGAGAGCAGTACTTC. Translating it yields CSVVTSGSGEQYF.

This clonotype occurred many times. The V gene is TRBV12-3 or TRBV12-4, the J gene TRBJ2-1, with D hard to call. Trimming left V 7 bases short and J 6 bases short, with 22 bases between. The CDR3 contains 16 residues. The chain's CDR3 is CASTTTTFRASNEQFF. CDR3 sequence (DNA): TGTGCCAGCACCACAACCACCTTTCGGGCCAGCAATGAGCAGTTCTTC.

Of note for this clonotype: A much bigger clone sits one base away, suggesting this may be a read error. As DNA, the CDR3 is TGCAGTGTTAGCTCAGATCCCCATGGCAGGGGAGGAATCCCTTTCTTT. It yields the protein CSVSSDPHGRGGIPFF. The chain links TRBV20-1 to TRBJ1-1, with D maybe TRBD1 (6 bases). This CDR3 has 16 amino acids. V was cut by 7 bases and J by 12 bases, with 33 bases left in between. Germline CDR1 reads DFQATT; CDR2 reads SNEGSKA (reference sequence).

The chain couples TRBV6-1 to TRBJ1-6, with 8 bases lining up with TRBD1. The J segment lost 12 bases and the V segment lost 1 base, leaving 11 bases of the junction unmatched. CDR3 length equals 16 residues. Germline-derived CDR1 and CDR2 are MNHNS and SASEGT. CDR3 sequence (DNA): TGTGCCAGCAGTGAAGGGTCTGGACAGGGAGGGGAACCCCTCCACTTT. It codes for CASSEGSGQGGEPLHF.

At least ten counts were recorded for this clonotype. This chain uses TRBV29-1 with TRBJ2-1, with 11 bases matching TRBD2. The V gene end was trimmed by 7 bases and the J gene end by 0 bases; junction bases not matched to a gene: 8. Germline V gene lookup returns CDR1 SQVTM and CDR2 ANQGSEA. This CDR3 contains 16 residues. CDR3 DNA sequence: TGCAGCGCTACCGGGACTAGCGGTAGCTCCTACAATGAGCAGTTCTTC. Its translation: CSATGTSGSSYNEQFF.

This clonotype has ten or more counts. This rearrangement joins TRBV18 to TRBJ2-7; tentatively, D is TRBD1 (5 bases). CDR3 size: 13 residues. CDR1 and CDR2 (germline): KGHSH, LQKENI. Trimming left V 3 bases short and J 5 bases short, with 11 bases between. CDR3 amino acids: CASSPADSNEQYF. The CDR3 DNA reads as TGTGCCAGCTCACCCGCCGACAGCAACGAGCAGTACTTC.

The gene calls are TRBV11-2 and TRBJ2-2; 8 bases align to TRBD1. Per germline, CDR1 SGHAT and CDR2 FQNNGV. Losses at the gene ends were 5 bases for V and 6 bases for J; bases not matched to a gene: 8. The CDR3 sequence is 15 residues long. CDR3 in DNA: TGTGCCAGCAGCCTGGGACAGGCGCCCGCCGGGGAGCTGTTTTTT. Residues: CASSLGQAPAGELFF. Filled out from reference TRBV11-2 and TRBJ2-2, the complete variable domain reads EAGVAQSPRYKIIEKRQSVAFWCNPISGHATLYWYQQILGQGPKLLIQFQNNGVVDDSQLPKDRFSAERLKGVDSTLKIQPAKLEDSAVYLCASSLGQAPAGELFFGEGSRLTVL.

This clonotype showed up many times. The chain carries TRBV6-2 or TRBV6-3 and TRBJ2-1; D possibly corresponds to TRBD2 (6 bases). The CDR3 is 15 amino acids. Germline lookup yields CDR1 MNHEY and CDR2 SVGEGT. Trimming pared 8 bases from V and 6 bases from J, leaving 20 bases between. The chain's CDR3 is CASRHRAGLLNEQFF. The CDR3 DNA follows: TGTGCCAGCCGACATCGAGCGGGCCTACTCAATGAGCAGTTCTTC.

Here the CDR3 DNA reads TGCAGTGCTAGAACAGATACGCAGTATTTT. Protein product: CSARTDTQYF. The chain recombines TRBV20-1 with TRBJ2-3; D ambiguous. The CDR3 sequence is 10 residues long. Trimming shortened V by 2 bases and J by 3 bases, and 0 bases separated the two germline ends. The germline CDR1 and CDR2 sequences are DFQATT and SNEGSKA (reference sequence).

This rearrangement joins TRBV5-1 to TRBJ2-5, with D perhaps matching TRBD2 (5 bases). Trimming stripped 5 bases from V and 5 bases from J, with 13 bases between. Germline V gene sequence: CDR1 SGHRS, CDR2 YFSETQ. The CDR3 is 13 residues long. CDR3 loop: CASRSSGKETQYF. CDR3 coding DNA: TGCGCCAGCAGATCCTCGGGGAAGGAGACCCAGTACTTC.

CDR3 coding DNA: TGTGCCAGCAGCTTAGCGGGAAGACAGGGGCTCTCCTACGAGCAGTACTTC. Translated, it gives CASSLAGRQGLSYEQYF. The V gene is TRBV7-9, the J gene TRBJ2-7; 8 nucleotides line up with TRBD1. V was pared by 0 bases and J by 0 bases, with 7 bases of the junction left unmatched. The CDR3 is made up of 17 amino acids. From germline, CDR1 is SEHNR and CDR2 FQNEAQ (reference sequence).

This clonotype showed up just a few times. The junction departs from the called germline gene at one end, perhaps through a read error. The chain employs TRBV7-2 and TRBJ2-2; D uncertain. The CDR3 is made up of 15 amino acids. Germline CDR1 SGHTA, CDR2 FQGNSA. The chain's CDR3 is CASSLRAPNIGELFF. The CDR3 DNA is TGTGCCAGCAGCTTACGGGCCCCGAACATCGGGGAGCTGTTTTTT.

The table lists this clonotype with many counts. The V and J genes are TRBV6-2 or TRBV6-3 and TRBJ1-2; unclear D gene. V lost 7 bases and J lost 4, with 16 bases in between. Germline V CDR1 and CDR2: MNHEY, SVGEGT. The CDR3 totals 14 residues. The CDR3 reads CASTDPGEIYGYTF. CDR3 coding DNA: TGTGCCAGCACTGATCCGGGTGAGATCTATGGCTACACCTTC.

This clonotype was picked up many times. The CDR3 DNA follows: TGCAGTGCTAGAGATTCCTCCCCTGGTTCCTACAATGAGCAGTTCTTC. Translated, it gives CSARDSSPGSYNEQFF. This chain connects TRBV20-1 to TRBJ2-1, with no clear D. V gave up 0 bases and J gave up 1 base, with 13 bases separating them. Germline-derived CDR1 and CDR2 are DFQATT and SNEGSKA (reference sequence). CDR3 length: 16 amino acids.

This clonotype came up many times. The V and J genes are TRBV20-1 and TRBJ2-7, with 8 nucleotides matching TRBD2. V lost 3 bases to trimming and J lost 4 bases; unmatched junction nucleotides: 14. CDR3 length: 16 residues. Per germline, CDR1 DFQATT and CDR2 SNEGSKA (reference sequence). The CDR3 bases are TGCAGTGCTAGTGGACCCTCGGGACTAGGAACGTACGAGCAGTACTTC. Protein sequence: CSASGPSGLGTYEQYF.

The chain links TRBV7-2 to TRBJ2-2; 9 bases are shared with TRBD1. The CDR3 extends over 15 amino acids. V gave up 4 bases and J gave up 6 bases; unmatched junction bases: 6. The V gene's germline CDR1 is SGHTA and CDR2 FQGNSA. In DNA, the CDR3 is TGTGCCAGCAGCTACCGGACAGGGGAGCCCGGGGAGCTGTTTTTT. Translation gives CASSYRTGEPGELFF.

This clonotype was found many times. CDR3 nucleotides: TGTGCCAGCAGTTCTTTTAGGACAGGGGGCGGTGGAAATGAGCAGTTCTTC. It translates to CASSSFRTGGGGNEQFF. V is TRBV6-5 and J is TRBJ2-1, with 11 bases identical to TRBD1. CDR3 length equals 17 residues. V shed 4 bases and J 7 bases; nucleotides not matched to a gene: 12. Germline V gene data show CDR1 as MNHEY and CDR2 as SVGAGI.

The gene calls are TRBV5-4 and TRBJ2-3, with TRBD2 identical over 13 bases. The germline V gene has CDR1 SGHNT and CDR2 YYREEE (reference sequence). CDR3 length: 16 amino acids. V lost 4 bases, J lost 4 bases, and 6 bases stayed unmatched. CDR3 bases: TGTGCCAGCAGCCCTGGACTAGCGGGAGCCTCAGATACGCAGTATTTT. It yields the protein CASSPGLAGASDTQYF.